The 21 T cell receptor beta chains below all came from one sample that was sequenced in a study of T-cell reconstitution after alpha-beta-depleted transplantation in children. Unique molecular identifiers were built into the TCRbeta library. TCRdb re-called the PCR reads through MiXCR, storing one row per CDR3 protein. The sample has 380,000 or so distinct CDR3 sequences; 13% are singletons. This specimen was PBMCs, taken from the stem cell graft. The receptors here all came from a human donor who donated a stem cell graft to a child with Fanconi anemia.

J is TRBJ1-2 and V is TRBV3-1; TRBD1 might be the D (5 bases). CDR3 size: 15 residues. V was trimmed by 1 base and J by 6 bases, leaving 15 bases between them. CDR1 and CDR2 from the germline V gene are LGHDT and YNNKEL (reference sequence). This CDR3 reads CASSQGPRGVNGYTF. As DNA, the CDR3 is TGTGCCAGCAGCCAAGGCCCTAGAGGGGTGAATGGCTACACCTTC. Based on the CDR3 plus reference TRBV3-1 and TRBJ1-2, the full variable domain is DTAVSQTPKYLVTQMGNDKSIKCEQNLGHDTMYWYKQDSKKFLKIMFSYNNKELIINETVPNRFSPKSPDKAHLNLHINSLELGDSAVYFCASSQGPRGVNGYTFGSGTRLTVV.

The V gene is TRBV5-5, the J gene TRBJ1-5, with 11 bases lining up with TRBD1. Germline CDR1 and CDR2: SGHKS and YYEKEE (reference sequence). The CDR3 extends over 16 amino acids. V lost 0 bases and J lost 5; bases outside the gene matches: 4. The CDR3 nucleotides read TGTGCCAGCAGCTTGGGGGGGACAGGGGGAGATCAGCCCCAGCATTTT. This codes for CASSLGGTGGDQPQHF.

This clonotype was observed many times. The chain combines TRBV12-3 or TRBV12-4 with TRBJ2-5, with D possibly TRBD2 on 6 matching bases. CDR3 length: 14 amino acids. With 3 bases removed from V and 4 bases from J, the gap between germline ends came to 12 bases. This chain's CDR3 is CASSFGGRGETQYF. The CDR3, as DNA: TGTGCCAGCAGTTTCGGGGGTCGAGGAGAGACCCAGTACTTC.

This chain uses TRBV9 with TRBJ2-7, with 10 nucleotides matching TRBD1. With 3 bases clipped from V and 4 bases from J, the junction kept 10 bases outside the gene matches. The CDR3 contains 16 residues. Germline V gene data show CDR1 as SGDLS and CDR2 as YYNGEE. For the CDR3, the DNA is TGTGCCAGCAGCGATCCTGACAGGGGGCGCATATACGAGCAGTACTTC. Its translation is CASSDPDRGRIYEQYF.

This clonotype was detected many times. V usage is TRBV4-3 and J usage is TRBJ2-4; perhaps TRBD2 as D (5 bases). V was shortened by 4 bases and J by 8 bases, with 12 bases between the two germline ends. The CDR3 loop spans 13 amino acids. Looked up from germline, CDR1 is LGHNA and CDR2 is YSLEER. In DNA form, the CDR3 reads TGCGCCAGCAGCCGGGGAGTCGGGGACATTCAGTACTTC. It encodes CASSRGVGDIQYF.

CDR3 residues: CASSLTQGFNEQFF. The CDR3 DNA sequence: TGTGCCAGCAGCTTAACACAGGGGTTCAATGAGCAGTTCTTC. The V and J genes are TRBV7-9 and TRBJ2-1, with TRBD1 matching over 7 bases. The germline V gene encodes CDR1 SEHNR and CDR2 FQNEAQ (reference sequence). The CDR3 spans 14 residues. The trim removed 2 bases at V and 6 bases at J, leaving 4 bases unmatched. Variable domain in full (rest from reference TRBV7-9 and TRBJ2-1): DTGVSQNPRHKITKRGQNVTFRCDPISEHNRLYWYRQTLGQGPEFLTYFQNEAQLEKSRLLSDRFSAERPKGSFSTLEIQRTEQGDSAMYLCASSLTQGFNEQFFGPGTRLTVL.

The J gene is TRBJ2-7, the V gene TRBV20-1; 9 nucleotides line up with TRBD2. Looked up from germline, CDR1 is DFQATT and CDR2 is SNEGSKA (reference sequence). The V and J ends lost 3 bases and 3 bases, in that order; junction bases with no gene match: 15. The CDR3 contains 17 residues. The CDR3 nucleotides read TGCAGTGCTAGGGGGCGGCCGCGACTAGCGGTGATCTACGAGCAGTACTTC. Translated: CSARGRPRLAVIYEQYF.

As concerns this clonotype: The junction and the germline gene differ at one end; a read error may be behind it. The gene calls are TRBV25-1 and TRBJ1-1; TRBD1 might be the D (5 bases). The CDR3 consists of 15 residues. The V gene's germline CDR1 is MGHDK and CDR2 SYGVNS. Here the CDR3 DNA reads TGTGCCAGCAGGGAATCGCGGGGGAGTGGGACTGAAGCTTTCTTT. Translating it yields CASRESRGSGTEAFF.

This clonotype was detected a few times. The germline gene is not matched at one end of the junction; a read error may be the cause. The V call is TRBV7-9, the J call TRBJ1-2; D gene uncertain. Germline CDR1 is SEHNR and CDR2 is FQNEAQ (reference sequence). The CDR3 is 11 residues long. The CDR3 loop reads CASSSSRSYTF. In DNA form, the CDR3 reads TGTGCCAGCAGCTCCTCAAGAAGCTATACCTTC. The variable domain in full, with the rest retrieved from reference TRBV7-9 and TRBJ1-2, is DTGVSQNPRHKITKRGQNVTFRCDPISEHNRLYWYRQTLGQGPEFLTYFQNEAQLEKSRLLSDRFSAERPKGSFSTLEIQRTEQGDSAMYLCASSSSRSYTFGSGTRLTVV.

This clonotype showed up just a few times. The chain is built from TRBV20-1 and TRBJ1-2; a weak D match, TRBD1 (6 bases). Deletions cut 0 bases from V and 8 bases from J, with 16 bases between. This CDR3 contains 14 residues. Germline V gene data show CDR1 as DFQATT and CDR2 as SNEGSKA (reference sequence). The CDR3 DNA sequence: TGCAGTGCTAGAGATGCAACAGGGCGAGGGGGCTACACCTTC. As protein: CSARDATGRGGYTF.

This clonotype was seen many times. The chain has TRBV20-1 and TRBJ2-7, with D possibly being TRBD1 (5 bases). CDR1 and CDR2 from the germline V gene are DFQATT and SNEGSKA (reference sequence). Trimming cost V 3 bases and J 1 base, with 13 bases left between them. CDR3 length: 14 amino acids. The CDR3 nucleotides read TGCAGTGCTAGTGGGCAGGGCCAATCCTACGAGCAGTACGTC. Translating gives CSASGQGQSYEQYV.

The chain couples TRBV28 to TRBJ2-3, with D tentatively TRBD1 or TRBD2 (6 bases each). Germline V lookup: CDR1 MDHEN, CDR2 SYDVKM. CDR3 length: 13 residues. The V end was cut by 6 bases, the J end by 2 bases, with 9 bases between. The CDR3 coding sequence is TGTGCCAGCAGGGGGGGCTTCACAGATACGCAGTATTTT. Translating it yields CASRGGFTDTQYF.

The chain carries TRBV27 and TRBJ2-1, with TRBD2 matching over 12 bases. Germline V gene data show CDR1 as MNHEY and CDR2 as SMNVEV (reference sequence). J gave up 7 bases and V 6 bases, and 13 bases lay outside the gene matches. CDR3 length: 17 amino acids. The CDR3 DNA reads as TGTGCCAGCAGCTCCTTTTTTCTAGCGGGGGGGCGAAATGAGCAGTTCTTC. As protein: CASSSFFLAGGRNEQFF.

The table lists this clonotype with a few counts. The V and J genes are TRBV20-1 and TRBJ1-6; tentative D call: TRBD1 (5 bases). Germline CDR1 is DFQATT and CDR2 is SNEGSKA (reference sequence). Trimming took off 4 bases at V and 6 bases at J, with 10 bases between the two ends. This CDR3 contains 13 residues. The CDR3 protein is CSATKGLNSPLHF. The CDR3 DNA reads TGCAGTGCTACCAAGGGACTTAATTCACCCCTCCACTTT.

This clonotype was picked up a small number of times. The rearrangement uses TRBV5-1 and TRBJ2-2; D is unresolved. V lost 4 bases and J lost 2, with 9 bases in between. In germline, CDR1 is SGHRS, CDR2 YFSETQ. This CDR3 is built from 14 residues. The CDR3 DNA sequence: TGCGCCAGCAGCGTGACACGCAACACCGGGGAGCTGTTTTTT. The encoded protein is CASSVTRNTGELFF.

This clonotype was counted ten times or more. The CDR3 coding sequence is TGCAGTGCCCCCCGAAGGGAAAATCCTTACGAGCAGTACGTC. Translated, it gives CSAPRRENPYEQYV. The chain links TRBV20-1 to TRBJ2-7; D ambiguous. The germline gives CDR1 DFQATT, CDR2 SNEGSKA (reference sequence). V lost 6 bases, J lost 4 bases, and 19 bases lay in between. CDR3 length equals 14 residues.

This clonotype was found a few times. The V call is TRBV29-1, the J call TRBJ2-2; unclear D gene. The CDR3 length is 14 residues. Germline V gene data show CDR1 as SQVTM and CDR2 as ANQGSEA. The V end was cut by 5 bases, the J end by 0 bases, with 10 bases between. CDR3: CSVQGSANTGELFF. In nucleotides, the CDR3 is TGCAGCGTTCAAGGTTCTGCGAACACCGGGGAGCTGTTTTTT.

This clonotype was seen only a few times. The rearrangement links TRBV5-1 to TRBJ1-2; the D gene is possibly TRBD1 (5 bases). The CDR3 covers 15 residues. V lost 2 bases, J lost 4 bases, and 15 bases lay in between. The V gene's germline CDR1 is SGHRS and CDR2 YFSETQ. DNA for the CDR3: TGCGCCAGCAGCTTAAGTCAGGGCGGAACCTATGGCTACACCTTC. This gives the protein CASSLSQGGTYGYTF.

The chain couples TRBV6-2 or TRBV6-3 to TRBJ1-1; D perhaps matches TRBD1 (6 bases). Germline V gene data show CDR1 as MNHEY and CDR2 as SVGEGT. Trimming left V 6 bases short and J 5 bases short, with 13 bases between. This CDR3 has 13 amino acids. The chain's CDR3 is CASRYRVVTEAFF. The CDR3 nucleotides are TGTGCCAGCAGGTACAGGGTCGTAACTGAAGCTTTCTTT.

This clonotype came up many times. This chain links TRBV5-6 with TRBJ2-7; TRBD1 agrees at 8 bases. The CDR3 runs to 13 residues. The trim removed 0 bases at V and 5 bases at J, leaving 1 base unmatched. Germline CDR1 SGHDT, CDR2 YYEEEE. As DNA, the CDR3 is TGTGCCAGCAGCTTGGGACAGGGGAACGAGCAGTACTTC. Its translation is CASSLGQGNEQYF.

This clonotype was found many times. The chain links TRBV28 to TRBJ2-5, with 7 bases aligning to TRBD2. From germline, CDR1 is MDHEN and CDR2 SYDVKM. With 3 bases clipped from V and 0 bases from J, the junction kept 10 bases outside the gene matches. There are 17 residues in the CDR3. The CDR3 loop is CASSLGLGGLNQETQYF. Here the CDR3 DNA reads TGTGCCAGCAGTTTGGGATTGGGAGGGTTGAACCAAGAGACCCAGTACTTC.